Listed below are T cell receptor beta chains from one sample, sequenced in a study of T cell repertoires in urothelial bladder cancer. The table came from immunoSEQ multiplex PCR; TCRdb's copy has only in-frame clones and leaves some out. Of roughly 6,000 clones in the sample, about two thirds are singletons; the top ten hold about 12%. Sequencing used tumor-infiltrating cells from bladder cancer. All receptors derive from a human donor with urothelial carcinoma. Both conserved end residues are part of each CDR3. D genes are given only for firm matches. For some rows the clone size is stated as once, few or many, or as a class when expanded; others skip it.

clone_size,j_call,v_call,d_call,cdr3_nt,cdr3_aa
.,TRBJ2-1,TRBV5-1,TRBD1,TGCGCCAGCAGCTTGGGGACAGGGAGTTTTTTTGAGCAGTTCTTC,CASSLGTGSFFEQFF
.,TRBJ2-1,TRBV15,.,TGTGCCACCAGCAGATCCGGACGGGGGTTAACCTACAATGAGCAGTTCTTC,CATSRSGRGLTYNEQFF
.,TRBJ1-2,TRBV6-6,TRBD1,TGTGCCAGCAGTTACGGGCAGGGGGCGCAAGGCTACACCTTC,CASSYGQGAQGYTF
few,TRBJ2-1,TRBV7-9,TRBD1,TGTGCCAGCAGCTCGGACAGGGTCCCCTACAATGAGCAGTTCTTC,CASSSDRVPYNEQFF
once,TRBJ2-5,TRBV18,.,TGTGCCAGCTCACCACCCCAGGGGCAGTTGGAGACCCAGTACTTC,CASSPPQGQLETQYF
.,TRBJ1-2,TRBV5-5,TRBD1,TGTGCCAGCAGCCCGGGACAGTCTTTTTATGGCTACACCTTC,CASSPGQSFYGYTF
.,TRBJ2-3,TRBV5-1,.,TGCGCCAGCAGCTTGGTGGCATACGCGGGGAATACGCAGTATTTT,CASSLVAYAGNTQYF
few,TRBJ1-2,TRBV18,.,TGTGCCAGCTCACGGGCCGACGGCGACTATGGCTACACCTTC,CASSRADGDYGYTF
.,TRBJ1-2,TRBV5-1,.,TGCGCCAGCAGCTTGGCATGGGGTCCTAACTATGGCTACACCTTC,CASSLAWGPNYGYTF
.,TRBJ2-4,TRBV10-3,.,TGTGCCATCAGTGTTGGGGACGAGGGTGCCAAAAACATTCAGTACTTC,CAISVGDEGAKNIQYF
.,TRBJ2-3,TRBV4-1,TRBD2,TGCGCCAGCAGCCCCTTGAAGATAGCGGGGGGCCTAAGCACAGATACGCAGTATTTT,CASSPLKIAGGLSTDTQYF